One and the same sample provided the 32 T cell receptor beta chains below, sequenced in a study of CD8+ T cells in alopecia areata. The authors extracted RNA and reverse transcribed it into cDNA as the sequencing template. Profiled with immunoSEQ multiplex PCR; TCRdb holds only in-frame clones, not every one. The table has 220,000 or so clones, about three fifths seen once; the top ten hold 0.45%. The sample consisted of CD4+ T cells sorted from blood, taken at week 0. The receptors were sampled from a human donor with alopecia areata.

In its sample, this clone was seen a few times. The chain carries TRBV28 and TRBJ1-2; D unclear. The CDR3 is 12 amino acids. Looked up from germline, CDR1 is MDHEN and CDR2 is SYDVKM. Between the trimmed V and J ends, which lost 6 bases and 4 bases, there was a span of 9 bases. In DNA form, the CDR3 reads TGTGCCAGCAGGGAGAATCTCTATGGCTACACCTTC. Amino acid sequence: CASRENLYGYTF.

This clone turned up a few times. The chain recombines TRBV4-2 with TRBJ2-1, with 14 positions matching TRBD2. The germline gives CDR1 LGHNA, CDR2 YNFKEQ. There are 15 residues in the CDR3. V was clipped by 0 bases and J by 9 bases; unmatched bases: 1. The CDR3 loop is CASSQEGLAGGEQFF. CDR3 coding DNA: TGTGCCAGCAGCCAAGAAGGACTAGCGGGAGGTGAGCAGTTCTTC.

The chain recombines TRBV18 with TRBJ1-4; D is unclear. Per germline, CDR1 KGHSH and CDR2 LQKENI. V was trimmed by 1 base and J by 6 bases, leaving 15 bases between them. This CDR3 spans 16 amino acids. CDR3 loop: CASSPREAGLYEKLFF. DNA of the CDR3: TGTGCCAGCTCACCACGCGAGGCGGGATTGTATGAAAAACTGTTTTTT.

The chain is built from TRBV10-3 and TRBJ2-7; 10 nucleotides line up with TRBD2. Germline V gene lookup returns CDR1 ENHRY and CDR2 SYGVKD. The CDR3 runs 13 residues. The V gene end was trimmed by 10 bases and the J gene end by 5 bases; junction bases not matched to a gene: 8. The CDR3 sequence is CASSGGALDEQYF. As DNA, the CDR3 is TGTGCCAGCAGCGGGGGGGCTCTGGACGAGCAGTACTTC.

The gene calls are TRBV6-5 and TRBJ1-5, with unresolved D. This CDR3 has 14 residues. The V end lost 6 bases, the J end lost 6 bases, and 15 bases lay between the germline ends. Germline lookup yields CDR1 MNHEY and CDR2 SVGAGI. CDR3 loop: CASRPGRLGQPQHF. In DNA form, the CDR3 reads TGTGCCAGCAGGCCTGGTAGGTTGGGTCAGCCCCAGCATTTT.

V and J are TRBV5-1 and TRBJ1-6; D is unclear. Trimming took off 1 base at V and 8 bases at J, with 16 bases between the two ends. Germline loops: CDR1 SGHRS, CDR2 YFSETQ. The CDR3 has 16 amino acids. The DNA of the CDR3 is TGCGCCAGCAGCTTGAGTTTGGGTCACCTAGATTCACCCCTCCACTTT. Its translation is CASSLSLGHLDSPLHF.

The rearrangement links TRBV15 to TRBJ2-5, with 9 bases matching TRBD1. CDR1 is LNHNV and CDR2 is YYDKDF in the germline V gene (reference sequence). This CDR3 is 17 amino acids long. The V segment lost 0 bases and the J segment 4 bases; nucleotides outside the gene matches: 9. CDR3 loop: CATSRDYGQGNGETQYF. CDR3 nucleotides: TGTGCCACCAGCAGAGATTATGGACAGGGGAATGGAGAGACCCAGTACTTC.

V and J are TRBV5-1 and TRBJ1-1, with 8 bases identical to TRBD1. V trimming: 1 base; J trimming: 3 bases; junction bases outside the gene matches: 5. The CDR3 length is 15 residues. The germline CDR1 and CDR2 sequences are SGHRS and YFSETQ. The CDR3: CASSLTGTGHTEAFF. DNA of the CDR3: TGCGCCAGCAGCTTGACTGGGACAGGCCACACTGAAGCTTTCTTT.

The chain uses TRBV6-1 and TRBJ2-7; 7 bases agree with TRBD1. Trimming cost V 11 bases and J 2 bases; bases outside gene matches: 6. Germline V lookup: CDR1 MNHNS, CDR2 SASEGT. This CDR3 has 12 residues. The CDR3 DNA is TGTGCCTGTACCAGGGGGACCTACGAGCAGTACTTC. It yields the protein CACTRGTYEQYF.

This clone came up a few times. The gene calls are TRBV6-5 and TRBJ2-5, with 10 bases identical to TRBD2. Looked up from germline, CDR1 is MNHEY and CDR2 is SVGAGI. The CDR3 covers 15 residues. J lost 9 bases, V lost 10 bases, and 17 bases had no gene match. In DNA, the CDR3 is TGTGCCACCAAGCCGGGGACTAGCGTGGGTGGCTCCCAGTACTTC. Amino acids: CATKPGTSVGGSQYF.

The J gene is TRBJ2-7, the V gene TRBV7-2, with 7 positions matching TRBD1. CDR3 size: 16 residues. The V gene's germline CDR1 is SGHTA and CDR2 FQGNSA. Trimming at V came to 7 bases and at J to 0 bases, leaving 12 bases not matched to a gene. The CDR3, as DNA: TGTGCCAGCACGTTATCCGGGACAGCTGGCTCCTACGAGCAGTACTTC. The encoded protein is CASTLSGTAGSYEQYF.

The genes are TRBV18 and TRBJ1-1; D is ambiguous. Germline loops: CDR1 KGHSH, CDR2 LQKENI. Trimming cost V 1 base and J 2 bases, with 11 bases left between them. The CDR3 sequence is 15 residues long. CDR3 sequence: CASSPQTRSNTEAFF. The CDR3, as DNA: TGTGCCAGCTCACCACAGACCCGCAGTAACACTGAAGCTTTCTTT.

V and J are TRBV14 and TRBJ2-5, with TRBD2 matching over 7 bases. The ends lost 3 bases at V and 4 bases at J; junction bases unmatched: 8. The CDR3 spans 15 residues. CDR1 is SGHDN, CDR2 FVKESK, per germline. CDR3 protein: CASSQPGGRGETQYF. CDR3 nucleotides: TGTGCCAGCAGCCAGCCCGGCGGGAGAGGAGAGACCCAGTACTTC.

Only one count was recorded for this clone. This chain joins TRBV29-1 and TRBJ1-2; 10 nucleotides align to TRBD1. The CDR3 extends over 16 amino acids. Trimming took 5 bases from V and 0 from J; bases not matched to a gene: 9. CDR1 SQVTM and CDR2 ANQGSEA come from the germline V gene. Here the CDR3 DNA reads TGCAGCGTTCTCCGGGACAGGGGTCGAGCTAACTATGGCTACACCTTC. Its translation is CSVLRDRGRANYGYTF.

This clone was picked up a small number of times. The V call is TRBV6-6, the J call TRBJ1-2; 9 nucleotides align to TRBD1. The CDR3 runs to 15 residues. Germline V gene data show CDR1 as MNHNY and CDR2 as SVGAGI (reference sequence). Unmatched junction bases numbered 7, after V lost 6 bases and J lost 2 bases. Written as DNA, the CDR3 is TGTGCCAGCAGCCCTGGGACAGGGACAAACTATGGCTACACCTTC. Translating gives CASSPGTGTNYGYTF.

The chain combines TRBV29-1 with TRBJ2-7; 7 bases fit TRBD1. Losses at the gene ends were 2 bases for V and 2 bases for J; bases not matched to a gene: 6. The CDR3 has 14 amino acids. The germline V gene encodes CDR1 SQVTM and CDR2 ANQGSEA. The CDR3 reads CSVERGTAAYEQYF. The DNA of the CDR3 is TGCAGCGTTGAAAGGGGGACAGCCGCCTACGAGCAGTACTTC.

This rearrangement joins TRBV30 to TRBJ1-2, with no clear D. V was shortened by 3 bases and J by 4 bases, with 15 bases between the two germline ends. The CDR3 covers 14 residues. Germline V gene lookup returns CDR1 GTSNPN and CDR2 SVGIG (reference sequence). DNA of the CDR3: TGTGCCTGGAGCCGGCCGGACCGACTCTATGGCTACACCTTC. This encodes CAWSRPDRLYGYTF.

The chain carries TRBV2 and TRBJ2-2; D uncertain. The CDR3 has 15 amino acids. Trimming left V 5 bases short and J 2 bases short, with 12 bases between. Germline CDR1 and CDR2: SNHLY and FYNNEI. CDR3 nucleotides: TGTGCCAGCAGTCCACAGAGTTTCAACACCGGGGAGCTGTTTTTT. Residues: CASSPQSFNTGELFF.

The chain couples TRBV2 to TRBJ2-3, with D possibly being TRBD2 (6 bases). The V and J ends lost 7 bases and 2 bases respectively, with 10 bases between them. There are 13 residues in the CDR3. The germline CDR1 and CDR2 sequences are SNHLY and FYNNEI. The CDR3 region is CASIGTLTDTQYF. In nucleotides, the CDR3 is TGTGCCAGCATCGGGACTCTCACAGATACGCAGTATTTT.

This clone was detected ten times or more. The V gene is TRBV19, the J gene TRBJ2-3; TRBD2 aligns across 8 bases. The germline V gene has CDR1 LNHDA and CDR2 SQIVND (reference sequence). Losses at the gene ends were 4 bases for V and 5 bases for J; bases not matched to a gene: 5. This CDR3 contains 14 residues. The CDR3 is CASSSGRYEDTQYF. The CDR3 coding sequence is TGTGCCAGTAGTAGCGGGAGGTATGAAGATACGCAGTATTTT.

This clone turned up a few times. The sample has other DNA sequences that encode this CDR3 too. The chain recombines TRBV6-1 with TRBJ2-3; perhaps TRBD1 as D (6 bases). There are 14 residues in the CDR3. V shed 5 bases and J shed 1 base, with 10 bases lying between them. Germline V gene lookup returns CDR1 MNHNS and CDR2 SASEGT. CDR3 sequence (DNA): TGTGCCAGCAGTCCCCGACAGGGCACAGATACGCAGTATTTT. It codes for CASSPRQGTDTQYF.

The chain employs TRBV19 and TRBJ1-5; weak D call: TRBD1 (6 bases). The CDR3 contains 15 residues. Germline lookup yields CDR1 LNHDA and CDR2 SQIVND (reference sequence). The V end lost 11 bases, the J end lost 5 bases, and 22 bases lay between the germline ends. The CDR3: CASTATTGHDQPQHF. The CDR3 DNA reads TGTGCCTCCACAGCGACCACAGGGCATGATCAGCCCCAGCATTTT.

The sample holds a few counts of this clone. The chain carries TRBV6-1 and TRBJ2-1; 10 bases are shared with TRBD2. The CDR3 spans 17 residues. Germline CDR1 and CDR2: MNHNS and SASEGT. Trimming at V came to 0 bases and at J to 5 bases, leaving 7 bases not matched to a gene. The CDR3 region has the DNA TGTGCCAGCAGTGAAGCTCTATGGACTAGCGGTAACAATGAGCAGTTCTTC. Its protein is CASSEALWTSGNNEQFF.

This chain uses TRBV7-8 with TRBJ2-3; D uncertain. This CDR3 spans 15 amino acids. The germline V and J ends were trimmed by 5 bases and 2 bases, with 14 bases remaining between them. Germline V CDR1 and CDR2: SGHVS, FQNEAQ. This CDR3 reads CASSHLGSSTDTQYF. In DNA form, the CDR3 reads TGTGCCAGCAGCCACCTCGGCAGTTCCACAGATACGCAGTATTTT. The full variable domain, its missing parts supplied by reference TRBV7-8 and TRBJ2-3, is GAGVSQSPRYKVAKRGQDVALRCDPISGHVSLFWYQQALGQGPEFLTYFQNEAQLDKSGLPSDRFFAERPEGSVSTLKIQRTQQEDSAVYLCASSHLGSSTDTQYFGPGTRLTVL.

The CDR3 coding sequence is TGCAGCTACCGGGACAACCCCTACGAGCAGTACTTC. This encodes CSYRDNPYEQYF. The genes are TRBV29-1 and TRBJ2-7; possible D gene TRBD1, 6 bases. This CDR3 comprises 12 residues. The V and J ends lost 8 bases and 2 bases respectively, with 13 bases between them. Germline CDR1 and CDR2: SQVTM and ANQGSEA.

The chain combines TRBV7-3 with TRBJ1-4; no reliable D call. CDR1 SGHTA and CDR2 FQGTGA come from the germline V gene. The CDR3 covers 13 residues. The V end was cut by 2 bases, the J end by 8 bases, with 9 bases between. The CDR3 here is CASSLLSGEKLFF. As DNA, the CDR3 is TGTGCCAGCAGCTTATTGAGTGGAGAAAAACTGTTTTTT.

The chain employs TRBV9 and TRBJ1-4; no firm D call. The V end lost 2 bases, the J end lost 3 bases, and 5 bases lay between the germline ends. CDR3 length: 13 residues. Germline V lookup: CDR1 SGDLS, CDR2 YYNGEE. CDR3: CASSVDPNEKLFF. The CDR3, as DNA: TGTGCCAGCAGCGTCGACCCTAATGAAAAACTGTTTTTT.

There are a few counts of this clone. The chain links TRBV2 to TRBJ1-4; unclear D gene. Germline CDR1 and CDR2: SNHLY and FYNNEI. CDR3 size: 13 residues. The germline V and J ends were trimmed by 3 bases and 3 bases, with 5 bases remaining between them. The DNA of the CDR3 is TGTGCCAGCAGTGACTGGGCTAATGAAAAACTGTTTTTT. Its protein is CASSDWANEKLFF.

This clone was picked up a small number of times. The gene calls are TRBV5-1 and TRBJ2-7, with 10 bases that match TRBD2. CDR1 is SGHRS and CDR2 is YFSETQ in the germline V gene. This CDR3 is built from 15 residues. Unmatched junction bases numbered 7, after V lost 5 bases and J lost 2 bases. CDR3 in DNA: TGCGCCAGCAGACGTCTAGCGGGAGCGACCTACGAGCAGTACTTC. This codes for CASRRLAGATYEQYF.

CDR3 DNA sequence: TGTGCCAGCAGTTCTCAGTACTCAGGAACTGAAGCTTTCTTT. Translation gives CASSSQYSGTEAFF. The rearrangement joins TRBV27 to TRBJ1-1; no firm D call. The CDR3 length is 14 residues. The V and J ends lost 4 bases and 5 bases respectively, with 14 bases between them. Germline CDR1 reads MNHEY; CDR2 reads SMNVEV (reference sequence).

This clone has just a few counts. The J gene is TRBJ1-5, the V gene TRBV29-1, with a weak D call TRBD1 (5 bases). CDR1 and CDR2 (germline): SQVTM, ANQGSEA. Trimming removed 6 bases at V and 0 bases at J, with 12 bases between. CDR3 length equals 14 residues. The CDR3 coding sequence is TGCAGCGTGAGGTACGACAGTAGCAATCAGCCCCAGCATTTT. Amino acid sequence: CSVRYDSSNQPQHF.

This chain uses TRBV30 with TRBJ2-5, with D possibly called TRBD1 or TRBD2 (5 bases each). Germline-derived CDR1 and CDR2 are GTSNPN and SVGIG (reference sequence). This CDR3 region has 12 residues. Deletions cut 5 bases from V and 2 bases from J, with 9 bases between. This CDR3 is CAWGTTQETQYF. The CDR3 region has the DNA TGTGCCTGGGGGACCACTCAAGAGACCCAGTACTTC.